These 8 T cell receptor beta chains originate from one sample sequenced in a study of T cell changes during pregnancy in multiple sclerosis. Assay used: immunoSEQ multiplex PCR; TCRdb lists only in-frame clones, some missing. The repertoire has about 110,000 clones, about 93% of them found once; the top ten carry about 1.6%. The source material was peripheral blood, sampled in the third trimester of pregnancy. Every receptor here comes from a female donor with multiple sclerosis, enrolled in a pregnancy study.

This chain joins TRBV5-1 and TRBJ1-2; 10 bases align to TRBD1. The CDR3 consists of 15 residues. The ends lost 7 bases at V and 6 bases at J; junction bases unmatched: 12. Germline V gives CDR1 SGHRS, CDR2 YFSETQ. CDR3 sequence (DNA): TGCGCCAGCGGGGACAGGGGAGTGGGAAACGATGGCTACACCTTC. It yields the protein CASGDRGVGNDGYTF.

This chain links TRBV18 with TRBJ2-5; D is ambiguous. V was clipped by 3 bases and J by 2 bases, with 10 bases between them. Germline V gives CDR1 KGHSH, CDR2 LQKENI. The CDR3 contains 14 residues. The DNA of the CDR3 is TGTGCCAGCTCACCCCTCCATCGGCAAGAGACCCAGTACTTC. This codes for CASSPLHRQETQYF. The complete variable domain, with remaining parts taken from reference TRBV18 and TRBJ2-5, reads NAGVMQNPRHLVRRRGQEARLRCSPMKGHSHVYWYRQLPEEGLKFMVYLQKENIIDESGMPKERFSAEFPKEGPSILRIQQVVRGDSAAYFCASSPLHRQETQYFGPGTRLLVL.

The chain combines TRBV6-1 with TRBJ2-7, with D possibly being TRBD2 (5 bases). Germline values: CDR1 MNHNS, CDR2 SASEGT. The V end lost 7 bases, the J end lost 6 bases, and 10 bases lay between the germline ends. CDR3 size: 11 residues. The CDR3 DNA reads as TGTGCCAGCACCCCCGGAGGCGAGCAGTACTTC. The encoded protein is CASTPGGEQYF.

V is TRBV5-1 and J is TRBJ2-7; perhaps TRBD1 as D (6 bases). The V gene lost 6 bases and the J gene lost 7 bases, with 17 bases spanning the gap. The CDR3 totals 13 residues. CDR1 is SGHRS, CDR2 YFSETQ, per germline. This CDR3 is CASMLVGAREQYF. As DNA, the CDR3 is TGCGCCAGCATGCTCGTGGGGGCGCGGGAGCAGTACTTC.

The chain recombines TRBV5-1 with TRBJ2-5; 8 bases are a match to TRBD1. The germline CDR1 and CDR2 sequences are SGHRS and YFSETQ. J gave up 1 base and V 0 bases, and 8 bases lay outside the gene matches. The CDR3 has 17 residues. Here the CDR3 DNA reads TGCGCCAGCAGCTTGGGCTCGACTACAGGGGGCCAAGAGACCCAGTACTTC. Translation: CASSLGSTTGGQETQYF.

V gene TRBV4-2 combines with J gene TRBJ2-7; the D is unclear. The CDR3 length is 14 residues. Looked up from germline, CDR1 is LGHNA and CDR2 is YNFKEQ. V shed 1 base and J shed 6 bases, with 13 bases lying between them. The DNA of the CDR3 is TGTGCCAGCAGCCAAGTGCCAGGTTCTGGCGAGCAGTACTTC. It encodes CASSQVPGSGEQYF.

The chain links TRBV5-6 to TRBJ2-2, with 7 bases identical to TRBD2. V lost 2 bases, J lost 2 bases, and 6 bases stayed unmatched. There are 16 residues in the CDR3. The germline gives CDR1 SGHDT, CDR2 YYEEEE. This chain's CDR3 is CASSFRLAVNTGELFF. CDR3 sequence (DNA): TGTGCCAGCAGCTTTCGGCTAGCGGTAAACACCGGGGAGCTGTTTTTT.

The chain joins TRBV4-1 to TRBJ2-6; no definite D call. V lost 2 bases to trimming and J lost 0 bases, with 11 bases between them. The CDR3 runs to 17 residues. Germline lookup yields CDR1 MGHRA and CDR2 YSYEKL. This chain's CDR3 is CASSQSPGGSGANVLTF. The CDR3 nucleotides are TGCGCCAGCAGCCAATCCCCCGGTGGCTCTGGGGCCAACGTCCTGACTTTC.